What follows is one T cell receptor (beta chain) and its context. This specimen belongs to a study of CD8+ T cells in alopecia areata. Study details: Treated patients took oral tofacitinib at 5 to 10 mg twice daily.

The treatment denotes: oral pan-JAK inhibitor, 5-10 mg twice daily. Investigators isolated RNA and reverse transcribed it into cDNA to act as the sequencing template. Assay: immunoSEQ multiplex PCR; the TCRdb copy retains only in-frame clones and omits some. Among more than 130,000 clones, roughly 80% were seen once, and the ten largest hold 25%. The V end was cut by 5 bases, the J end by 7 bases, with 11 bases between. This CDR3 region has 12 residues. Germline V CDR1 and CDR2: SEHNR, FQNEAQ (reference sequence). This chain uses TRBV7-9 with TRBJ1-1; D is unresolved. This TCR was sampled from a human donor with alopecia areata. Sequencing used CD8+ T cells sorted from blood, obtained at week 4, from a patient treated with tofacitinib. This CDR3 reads CASSPPSFEAFF. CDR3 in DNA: TGTGCCAGCAGCCCGCCCAGTTTTGAAGCTTTCTTT.